This T cell receptor beta chain emerged from a study of blood T cell repertoires in COVID-19. Overall study context: The origin of the acute and convalescent COVID-19 samples was the United States, Italy and Spain. From T cells, B-cell-depleted T cells, or PBMCs came the material, which was cDNA or gDNA.

The authors' processing: Amplifying reference gene primers gave estimates of nucleated cell counts. The assay was immunoSEQ multiplex PCR, and TCRdb's table has in-frame clones only and misses some. V, J and clone size reflect that table, while D and trimming were determined from the DNA. The table includes fewer than 70,000 clones, about 87% detected once. This CDR3 has 15 residues. The germline V gene encodes CDR1 SGHRS and CDR2 YFSETQ. V lost 0 bases and J 3 bases, leaving 12 bases between the germline ends. This TCR came from a human donor in a cohort sampled during active COVID-19. The sequenced sample was peripheral blood. This rearrangement joins TRBV5-1 to TRBJ1-1; TRBD1 is a possible D gene (5 bases). CDR3 region: CASSLGQGKDTEAFF. As DNA, the CDR3 is TGCGCCAGCAGCTTGGGGCAGGGAAAGGACACTGAAGCTTTCTTT.